The clone carrying this TCR beta chain appeared once. Antigen specificity is unknown. The CDR3 consists of 12 residues. Germline V CDR1 and CDR2: GTSNPN, SVGIG (reference sequence). The V end was cut by 0 bases, the J end by 6 bases, with 9 bases between. The sample originates from a study of T cells in tuberculosis. Whole-study context: T cells were selected with CD1B tetramers loaded with glucose monomycolate. A South African cohort included IGRA-negative adolescents, latently infected IGRA-positive adolescents and adults with active tuberculosis. Study-level results: Active tuberculosis cases were adults; controls were adolescents. GMM-specific TCRs were nearer to active tuberculosis alpha repertoires, suggesting expansion.

Profiling relied on immunoSEQ multiplex PCR, and the TCRdb table lists in-frame clones only, not all of them. The profile shows roughly 35,000 clones, over 90% of them singletons. The gene calls are TRBV30 and TRBJ2-7; D is unclear. The sequenced sample was PBMCs. The source is a donor aged 10-29 years with latent tuberculosis or without tuberculosis infection. CDR3 bases: TGTGCCTGGAGTGTGTTCGGGTCCGAGCAGTACTTC. This codes for CAWSVFGSEQYF.